The rows below give T cell receptor beta chains drawn from one sample of a study of blood T cell repertoires in COVID-19. TCRdb keeps only in-frame clones here, not all; method: immunoSEQ multiplex PCR. This repertoire shows over 200,000 clones, around 80% found once; its top ten account for 15%. The sample taken for sequencing was PBMCs or T cells enriched from blood (not recorded which). These TCRs come from a man aged 35-49 years who had recovered from COVID-19. The CDR3 runs from the conserved cysteine through the conserved F or W. A D gene is named only where the DNA matches it firmly. Rows give clone size only sometimes, using once, few, many, or a class for an expanded clone.

CDR3 DNA | CDR3 protein | clone size | D gene | J gene | CDR3 length | V gene
TGTGCCATCTCGACAGCGATGAACACTGAAGCTTTCTTT | CAISTAMNTEAFF | - | - | TRBJ1-1 | 13 | TRBV10-3
TGTGCCAGCAGCCGGCCACAGGGTGAGAACACTGAAGCTTTCTTT | CASSRPQGENTEAFF | - | - | TRBJ1-1 | 15 | TRBV4-2
TGTGCCAGCAGCTTAGGGACTAATTCTGACACGCAGTATTTT | CASSLGTNSDTQYF | few | - | TRBJ2-3 | 14 | TRBV11-2
TGTGCCAGCAGCCCATGGACAGGCAATAACAATGAGCAGTTCTTC | CASSPWTGNNNEQFF | - | TRBD1 | TRBJ2-1 | 15 | TRBV5-4
TGTGCCAGCAGCTCGACTACCCTGGATGAGCAGTTCTTC | CASSSTTLDEQFF | - | - | TRBJ2-1 | 13 | TRBV12-3/TRBV12-4
TGTGCCAGTAGTATCGGAGGCCAGTCAGGTTCACCCCTCCACTTT | CASSIGGQSGSPLHF | - | - | TRBJ1-6 | 15 | TRBV19
TGTGCCAGCAGCCAAGTAGCGGGGTCCAAAAACATTCAGTACTTC | CASSQVAGSKNIQYF | - | TRBD2 | TRBJ2-4 | 15 | TRBV2
TGCAGCGCCGGGACAGGGGGCGCAATCGGGGAGCTGTTTTTT | CSAGTGGAIGELFF | - | TRBD1 | TRBJ2-2 | 14 | TRBV29-1
TGCGCCAGCAGCGCTAACTTAGCGGGAGGGGCTGGGGCCAACGTCCTGACTTTC | CASSANLAGGAGANVLTF | - | TRBD2 | TRBJ2-6 | 18 | TRBV4-1
TGCAGCGTTGATCGGGCAGGGTGGAACACTGAAGCTTTCTTT | CSVDRAGWNTEAFF | - | - | TRBJ1-1 | 14 | TRBV29-1
TGTGCCAGCAGACCTAATAGCAATCAGCCCCAGCATTTT | CASRPNSNQPQHF | - | - | TRBJ1-5 | 13 | TRBV2
TGCGCCAGCAGACCCGACAGGGTTACAATTGGCTACACCTTC | CASRPDRVTIGYTF | - | TRBD1 | TRBJ1-2 | 14 | TRBV4-3
TGCGCCAGCAGCCATCCCGGGGTCTATGGCTACACCTTC | CASSHPGVYGYTF | many | - | TRBJ1-2 | 13 | TRBV4-1
TGTGCCAGCAGTGAGGGGAGATCCGCGGCGCAGTATTTT | CASSEGRSAAQYF | - | - | TRBJ2-3 | 13 | TRBV6-1
TGCAGTGCTAATGACTATGCGAAAGACTACAATGAGCAGTTCTTC | CSANDYAKDYNEQFF | once | - | TRBJ2-1 | 15 | TRBV20-1
TGTGCCAGCAGCCTGGAAGGAGGTGGGGAGCAGTACTTC | CASSLEGGGEQYF | - | - | TRBJ2-7 | 13 | TRBV5-4
TGTGCCAGCAGCACCTTACCCGGGACTAGCGGGAGCTATGAGCAGTTCTTC | CASSTLPGTSGSYEQFF | - | TRBD2 | TRBJ2-1 | 17 | TRBV5-8
TGTGCCAGCAGTTTATTGGGGACAGGGCCCCCCTATGGCTACACCTTC | CASSLLGTGPPYGYTF | - | TRBD1 | TRBJ1-2 | 16 | TRBV28
TGCGCCAGCTCTATGACTAGCGGGTCCTACAATGAGCAGTTCTTC | CASSMTSGSYNEQFF | - | TRBD2 | TRBJ2-1 | 15 | TRBV5-1
TGTGCCAGCAGTTTATTGGGGACAGGGGATGAAAAACTGTTTTTT | CASSLLGTGDEKLFF | - | TRBD1 | TRBJ1-4 | 15 | TRBV28
TGTGCCATCAGTGTGCTCCTGATGGCTTCACCCCTCCACTTT | CAISVLLMASPLHF | - | - | TRBJ1-6 | 14 | TRBV10-3
TGCGCCAGCAATGACCTCGGGGGGGAGACCCAGTACTTC | CASNDLGGETQYF | - | TRBD2 | TRBJ2-5 | 13 | TRBV5-1
TGTGCCAGCAGCCCCCTTAGGGGACAGGGGAACGAGCAGTACTTC | CASSPLRGQGNEQYF | - | TRBD1 | TRBJ2-7 | 15 | TRBV4-2
TGTGCCAGCAGCCATCCCAGTTCTGCGATAGCGGGGGTCCTGGGTTGGACCCAGTACTTC | CASSHPSSAIAGVLGWTQYF | - | TRBD2 | TRBJ2-5 | 20 | TRBV3-1/TRBV3-2
TGTGCCAGCGGGGGGGCCACAGGGGGCCATTCACCCCTCCACTTT | CASGGATGGHSPLHF | - | TRBD1 | TRBJ1-6 | 15 | TRBV2
TGTGCCAGCAGCTTACAGGGGGAGACCCAGTACTTC | CASSLQGETQYF | - | - | TRBJ2-5 | 12 | TRBV7-6
TGTGCCGTGACTAGCGGGAGGGCCGGCACCGGGGAGCTGTTTTTT | CAVTSGRAGTGELFF | few | TRBD2 | TRBJ2-2 | 15 | TRBV6-5
TGTGCCAGCAGCCAACGGGTGGCCTACGAGCAGTACTTC | CASSQRVAYEQYF | - | - | TRBJ2-7 | 13 | TRBV7-9
TGTGCCAGCAGTTTGCAAGACAGGGGGATGACAGGCTCCTACGAGCAGTACTTC | CASSLQDRGMTGSYEQYF | - | TRBD1 | TRBJ2-7 | 18 | TRBV28
TGTGCCAGCTCAGGGGCAAACTATGGCTACACCTTC | CASSGANYGYTF | few | - | TRBJ1-2 | 12 | TRBV18
TGTGCCAGCAGCTTGAGGGGGAATCAGCCCCAGCATTTT | CASSLRGNQPQHF | - | - | TRBJ1-5 | 13 | TRBV7-3
TGTGCCAGTAGTTTGGTCCCGGGACAGGGTCGGGACACTGAAGCTTTCTTT | CASSLVPGQGRDTEAFF | - | TRBD1 | TRBJ1-1 | 17 | TRBV19
TGTGCCAGCAGCTCCGCTTCTCTTCTATACGGCTACACCTTC | CASSSASLLYGYTF | - | - | TRBJ1-2 | 14 | TRBV5-4
TGTGCCAGTAGTTTGGGGACAGGGGGCCCTCAGCCCCAGCATTTT | CASSLGTGGPQPQHF | - | TRBD1 | TRBJ1-5 | 15 | TRBV19
TGTGCCACCAGTGACCCTGGACAGGGGAACTATGGCTACACCTTC | CATSDPGQGNYGYTF | - | TRBD1 | TRBJ1-2 | 15 | TRBV24-1
TGCGCCAGCAGCTGGGGGGATCGGAAGAATGAAAAACTGTTTTTT | CASSWGDRKNEKLFF | - | - | TRBJ1-4 | 15 | TRBV5-1
TGTGCCAGCAGCCCTGCCGGACATACCTACGAGCAGTACTTC | CASSPAGHTYEQYF | - | - | TRBJ2-7 | 14 | TRBV5-6
TGTGCCAGCAGCTCTCACCAGGGTAACTATGGCTACACCTTC | CASSSHQGNYGYTF | once | - | TRBJ1-2 | 14 | TRBV3-1/TRBV3-2
TGTGCCATCAGTGACCGCGTTACAGGGGGAGGAAACACCATATATTTT | CAISDRVTGGGNTIYF | few | TRBD1 | TRBJ1-3 | 16 | TRBV10-3
TGTGCCAGCAGCAAGGGCTATCGACCCTTAGGCTACGAGCAGTACTTC | CASSKGYRPLGYEQYF | many | - | TRBJ2-7 | 16 | TRBV21-1
TGCAGTCCCAAGCGGGATACGCAGTATTTT | CSPKRDTQYF | - | - | TRBJ2-3 | 10 | TRBV20-1
TGTGCCTGGAGTGTACTAGCGGGAGTAGTTGAGCAGTTCTTC | CAWSVLAGVVEQFF | once | TRBD2 | TRBJ2-1 | 14 | TRBV30
TGTGCCACCGCGGACAGGGCCCACGAGCAGTACTTC | CATADRAHEQYF | once | TRBD1 | TRBJ2-7 | 12 | TRBV24-1
TGTGCCAGCAGTTTAGACAAAACACCCCTCCACTTT | CASSLDKTPLHF | - | - | TRBJ1-6 | 12 | TRBV28
TGTGCCAGCAGGGAGGGGAGTTGGGGGGGCAACTACCCCTATGGCTACACCTTC | CASREGSWGGNYPYGYTF | - | - | TRBJ1-2 | 18 | TRBV27
TGTGCCAGCAGCCCCACGGAGAAGGGGTGGGAAAAACTGTTTTTT | CASSPTEKGWEKLFF | few | - | TRBJ1-4 | 15 | TRBV5-6
TGTGCCAGCAGTTACTCGGAGATCAATGAGCAGTTCTTC | CASSYSEINEQFF | - | - | TRBJ2-1 | 13 | TRBV6-5
TGTGCCAGCAGCCGGACAGGGATCAACAATGAGCAGTTCTTC | CASSRTGINNEQFF | - | TRBD1 | TRBJ2-1 | 14 | TRBV7-3
TGTGCCAGCAGTGAGTGGCGGCGGGAGGGCCACGAGCAGTACTTC | CASSEWRREGHEQYF | - | TRBD2 | TRBJ2-7 | 15 | TRBV6-4